These 29 T cell receptor beta chains were sequenced from one sample in a study of cytomegalovirus exposure and HLA in healthy donors (TCRdb year 2017). Receptor libraries were prepared by the immunoSEQ multiplex PCR assay. A mixture of 60 forward primers for TCR Vbeta segments and 13 reverse primers for TCR Jbeta segments was used in the multiplex PCR. TCRdb took this table from immuneACCESS and kept in-frame rearrangements with V and J called. Such tables lack part of the clones; where checked against another copy, unresolved V genes explain under half of the gap, and the rest is unexplained. The table of this sample itemizes tens of thousands of clones. The ten biggest clones cover 1% to 1.5% of the sample. The sequencing input was PBMCs. These receptor sequences come from a man younger than 40 in good health and CMV-seronegative.

The chain recombines TRBV9 with TRBJ2-7; 8 bases line up with TRBD2. The germline V gene has CDR1 SGDLS and CDR2 YYNGEE. V dropped 3 bases and J dropped 3; count of bases not matched to a gene: 2. The CDR3 has 13 residues. CDR3 sequence: CASSGTSLYEQYF. The DNA of the CDR3 is TGTGCCAGCAGCGGGACTAGCCTCTACGAGCAGTACTTC.

The chain uses TRBV9 and TRBJ2-3; the D gene is possibly TRBD2 (5 bases). This CDR3 is 13 amino acids long. The V end lost 7 bases, the J end lost 5 bases, and 14 bases lay between the germline ends. Germline CDR1 is SGDLS and CDR2 is YYNGEE. DNA for the CDR3: TGTGCCAGCGGGGAGTCTTGGGGAGATACGCAGTATTTT. Translating gives CASGESWGDTQYF. The full variable domain, rest sourced from reference TRBV9 and TRBJ2-3, is DSGVTQTPKHLITATGQRVTLRCSPRSGDLSVYWYQQSLDQGLQFLIQYYNGEERAKGNILERFSAQQFPDLHSELNLSSLELGDSALYFCASGESWGDTQYFGPGTRLTVL.

This chain links TRBV30 with TRBJ1-5; no firm D call. This CDR3 has 17 residues. Germline loops: CDR1 GTSNPN, CDR2 SVGIG (reference sequence). Trimming removed 0 bases from V and 0 bases from J, with 15 bases in between. The CDR3 sequence is CAWSVGSGFGSNQPQHF. The CDR3 DNA is TGTGCCTGGAGTGTTGGATCGGGATTTGGTAGCAATCAGCCCCAGCATTTT.

The chain combines TRBV5-4 with TRBJ2-7, with 8 bases identical to TRBD1. CDR3 size: 15 residues. The J segment lost 2 bases and the V segment lost 2 bases, leaving 6 bases of the junction unmatched. Germline V gene lookup returns CDR1 SGHNT and CDR2 YYREEE (reference sequence). CDR3: CASSFRDRYPYEQYF. The CDR3 DNA reads as TGTGCCAGCAGCTTCCGGGACAGGTATCCCTACGAGCAGTACTTC.

The chain employs TRBV9 and TRBJ1-1; D call uncertain. The CDR3 consists of 14 residues. The germline V gene has CDR1 SGDLS and CDR2 YYNGEE. V lost 0 bases to trimming and J lost 4 bases, with 10 bases between them. CDR3 protein: CASSVAQISTEAFF. CDR3 bases: TGTGCCAGCAGCGTAGCTCAGATATCCACTGAAGCTTTCTTT.

V and J are TRBV30 and TRBJ2-3; D may be TRBD2 (5 bases). Trimming stripped 2 bases from V and 8 bases from J, with 14 bases between. CDR1 is GTSNPN and CDR2 is SVGIG in the germline V gene (reference sequence). The CDR3 contains 13 residues. CDR3 loop: CAWSTTTTGTQYF. CDR3 nucleotides: TGTGCCTGGAGTACTACGACTACCGGTACGCAGTATTTT.

DNA for the CDR3: TGTGCCACGAACCCGGGGAGAGGGACAACCGAAGGGGAGCAGTACTTC. As protein: CATNPGRGTTEGEQYF. The chain recombines TRBV30 with TRBJ2-7, with D possibly matching TRBD1 (6 bases). CDR3 length: 16 residues. CDR1 and CDR2 from the germline V gene are GTSNPN and SVGIG (reference sequence). V was pared by 8 bases and J by 7 bases, with 30 bases between.

The V call is TRBV6-1, the J call TRBJ2-7; TRBD2 agrees at 8 bases. Germline V gene sequence: CDR1 MNHNS, CDR2 SASEGT. Germline trimming cut 1 base from V and 6 bases from J; bases unmatched to any gene: 11. The CDR3 contains 16 residues. The CDR3 DNA follows: TGTGCCAGCAGTGAAGAACCAGCGGGGGTCCTGAGCGAGCAGTACTTC. Translation: CASSEEPAGVLSEQYF.

CDR3 coding DNA: TGTGCCAGCGGGGGACTAGCGGGAATCCGGGAGCAGTTCTTC. This translates into CASGGLAGIREQFF. V is TRBV25-1 and J is TRBJ2-1, with 13 nucleotides matching TRBD2. Germline V lookup: CDR1 MGHDK, CDR2 SYGVNS. The CDR3 totals 14 residues. J lost 10 bases, V lost 8 bases, and 8 bases had no gene match. Complete variable domain (other parts from reference TRBV25-1 and TRBJ2-1): EADIYQTPRYLVIGTGKKITLECSQTMGHDKMYWYQQDPGMELHLIHYSYGVNSTEKGDLSSESTVSRIRTEHFPLTLESARPSHTSQYLCASGGLAGIREQFFGPGTRLTVL.

The rearrangement joins TRBV6-5 to TRBJ2-1; the D gene is possibly TRBD2 (6 bases). Germline V CDR1 and CDR2: MNHEY, SVGAGI. This CDR3 has 15 residues. Trimming left V 2 bases short and J 0 bases short, with 8 bases between. CDR3 DNA: TGTGCCAGCAGTTACGCGGGGAGCTCCTACAATGAGCAGTTCTTC. Protein: CASSYAGSSYNEQFF.

V gene TRBV6-1 combines with J gene TRBJ2-1; D is unresolved. CDR1 is MNHNS and CDR2 is SASEGT in the germline V gene. V lost 5 bases to trimming and J lost 0 bases, with 5 bases between them. The CDR3 length is 13 residues. The CDR3 nucleotides read TGTGCCAGCAGTCGGAGCTCCTACAATGAGCAGTTCTTC. It encodes CASSRSSYNEQFF.

V is TRBV10-3 and J is TRBJ2-7, with 15 bases matching TRBD2. J was trimmed by 7 bases and V by 8 bases; bases with no gene match: 3. The CDR3 has 13 amino acids. CDR1 and CDR2 (germline): ENHRY, SYGVKD. As DNA, the CDR3 is TGTGCCATCGGGACTAGCGGGAGGAGTGAGCAGTACTTC. It encodes CAIGTSGRSEQYF.

The rearrangement joins TRBV4-1 to TRBJ2-5; TRBD2 matches at 8 bases. Germline V lookup: CDR1 MGHRA, CDR2 YSYEKL. The CDR3 runs 15 residues. V gave up 1 base and J gave up 2 bases; unmatched junction bases: 3. The DNA for the CDR3 is TGCGCCAGCAGCCAAGCCCGACTAGCGCAAGAGACCCAGTACTTC. Its translation: CASSQARLAQETQYF.

The chain uses TRBV6-1 and TRBJ2-7, with 9 bases fitting TRBD1. The junction had 9 bases not matched to a gene; V was cut back by 4 bases and J by 2 bases. Germline V lookup: CDR1 MNHNS, CDR2 SASEGT. This CDR3 is built from 16 residues. DNA of the CDR3: TGTGCCAGCAGTGTCATTGACAGGGGGAGCGCCTACGAGCAGTACTTC. It encodes CASSVIDRGSAYEQYF.

The chain links TRBV18 to TRBJ1-1; possible D gene TRBD1, 5 bases. The CDR3 loop spans 15 amino acids. CDR1 is KGHSH and CDR2 is LQKENI in the germline V gene. V was trimmed by 3 bases and J by 1 base, leaving 12 bases between them. DNA for the CDR3: TGTGCCAGCTCACCGGAGCTACAGGCGAACACTGAAGCTTTCTTT. It encodes CASSPELQANTEAFF.

The chain combines TRBV7-9 with TRBJ1-2; TRBD1 aligns across 10 bases. Germline trimming cut 5 bases from V and 4 bases from J; bases unmatched to any gene: 7. CDR1 is SEHNR, CDR2 FQNEAQ, per germline (reference sequence). The CDR3 totals 15 residues. The CDR3 loop reads CASSPGTGEVYGYTF. The DNA of the CDR3 is TGTGCCAGCAGCCCCGGGACAGGGGAAGTCTATGGCTACACCTTC.

The chain couples TRBV29-1 to TRBJ1-2; D not resolved. Trimming removed 7 bases from V and 4 bases from J, with 10 bases in between. The length of the CDR3 is 11 residues. CDR1 is SQVTM and CDR2 is ANQGSEA in the germline V gene. CDR3 bases: TGCAGCGGATACGAGAGCTATGGCTACACCTTC. Its translation: CSGYESYGYTF.

Its frequency marks this clone as medium-sized. This sample includes further DNA sequences coding for the same CDR3. The chain has TRBV7-6 and TRBJ2-7; no clear D. Trimming stripped 1 base from V and 4 bases from J, with 8 bases between. The CDR3 contains 13 residues. Germline V gene lookup returns CDR1 SGHVS and CDR2 FNYEAQ. Written as DNA, the CDR3 is TGTGCCAGCAGCTTAGGGCCGAATTACGAGCAGTACTTC. Translating it yields CASSLGPNYEQYF.

The V and J genes are TRBV9 and TRBJ1-4; D may be TRBD1 (5 bases). The germline V and J ends were trimmed by 0 bases and 8 bases, with 14 bases remaining between them. CDR1 is SGDLS and CDR2 is YYNGEE in the germline V gene. The CDR3 is 15 amino acids. CDR3 in amino acids: CASSVGKGWGEKLFF. The CDR3 DNA is TGTGCCAGCAGCGTAGGGAAGGGATGGGGCGAAAAACTGTTTTTT.

V and J are TRBV4-3 and TRBJ2-1; a possible D gene is TRBD2 (5 bases). Trimming pared 1 base from V and 12 bases from J, leaving 7 bases between. Germline CDR1 LGHNA, CDR2 YSLEER. This CDR3 comprises 11 residues. The CDR3 spells CASSQGGLQFF. The DNA of the CDR3 is TGCGCCAGCAGCCAAGGAGGGTTGCAGTTCTTC.

The gene calls are TRBV6-5 and TRBJ2-2, with 11 bases matching TRBD2. The V gene end was trimmed by 6 bases and the J gene end by 10 bases; junction bases not matched to a gene: 7. Germline values: CDR1 MNHEY, CDR2 SVGAGI. The CDR3 consists of 14 residues. The DNA for the CDR3 is TGTGCCAGCAGCCCCGGGACTAGCGGCCAGGAGCTGTTTTTT. This encodes CASSPGTSGQELFF.

The genes are TRBV6-1 and TRBJ2-7; 9 bases fit TRBD1. The V gene end was trimmed by 5 bases and the J gene end by 2 bases; junction bases not matched to a gene: 4. This CDR3 has 14 residues. The germline CDR1 and CDR2 sequences are MNHNS and SASEGT. The CDR3 loop reads CASSLWDRAYEQYF. CDR3 bases: TGTGCCAGCAGTCTTTGGGACAGGGCCTACGAGCAGTACTTC.

The rearrangement uses TRBV6-5 and TRBJ1-1; 8 nucleotides align to TRBD1. The ends lost 7 bases at V and 2 bases at J; junction bases unmatched: 6. Germline V gene sequence: CDR1 MNHEY, CDR2 SVGAGI. The CDR3 runs 14 residues. Here the CDR3 DNA reads TGTGCCAGCATCCCGGACAGGGTCAACACTGAAGCTTTCTTT. Protein product: CASIPDRVNTEAFF.

V gene TRBV19 combines with J gene TRBJ2-7; TRBD1 matches at 10 bases. V lost 6 bases, J lost 6 bases, and 5 bases stayed unmatched. This CDR3 has 13 residues. Germline V gene lookup returns CDR1 LNHDA and CDR2 SQIVND (reference sequence). The CDR3 region is CASSKGQGIEQYF. For the CDR3, the DNA is TGTGCCAGTAGCAAGGGACAGGGGATCGAGCAGTACTTC.

The chain combines TRBV6-1 with TRBJ1-4; D might be TRBD1 (5 bases). The ends were cut back, 4 bases at V and 4 bases at J, with 13 bases in the middle. The CDR3 consists of 15 residues. CDR1 and CDR2 (germline): MNHNS, SASEGT. The CDR3, as DNA: TGTGCCAGCAGTGCCCGGGGGAACTTTAATGAAAAACTGTTTTTT. Its protein product is CASSARGNFNEKLFF.

The rearrangement links TRBV5-1 to TRBJ2-7; 7 nucleotides agree with TRBD1. V dropped 3 bases and J dropped 0; count of bases not matched to a gene: 6. This CDR3 has 15 amino acids. CDR1 and CDR2 (germline): SGHRS, YFSETQ. CDR3 sequence reads: CASSSPGQRSYEQYF. CDR3 coding DNA: TGCGCCAGCAGCTCCCCGGGACAGCGCTCCTACGAGCAGTACTTC.

The rearrangement joins TRBV6-5 to TRBJ2-2; D is ambiguous. Trimming shortened V by 0 bases and J by 6 bases, and 11 bases separated the two germline ends. CDR1 MNHEY and CDR2 SVGAGI come from the germline V gene. This CDR3 comprises 15 residues. Here the CDR3 reads CASSYSRQIAGELFF. The CDR3, as DNA: TGTGCCAGCAGTTACTCGAGGCAGATTGCCGGGGAGCTGTTTTTT.

The rearrangement links TRBV5-5 to TRBJ2-2, with D possibly being TRBD1 (5 bases). V was pared by 4 bases and J by 2 bases, with 9 bases between. CDR3 length equals 14 residues. Germline V gives CDR1 SGHKS, CDR2 YYEKEE (reference sequence). CDR3 protein: CASSPRVNTGELFF. Written as DNA, the CDR3 is TGTGCCAGCAGCCCCAGGGTAAACACCGGGGAGCTGTTTTTT.

This sequence joins TRBV18 and TRBJ2-7; no clear D gene. The germline V and J ends were trimmed by 3 bases and 5 bases, with 8 bases remaining between them. The CDR3 covers 12 residues. Germline V gives CDR1 KGHSH, CDR2 LQKENI. The CDR3 DNA sequence: TGTGCCAGCTCACCCTCAGGCGACGAGCAGTACTTC. Encoded protein: CASSPSGDEQYF.